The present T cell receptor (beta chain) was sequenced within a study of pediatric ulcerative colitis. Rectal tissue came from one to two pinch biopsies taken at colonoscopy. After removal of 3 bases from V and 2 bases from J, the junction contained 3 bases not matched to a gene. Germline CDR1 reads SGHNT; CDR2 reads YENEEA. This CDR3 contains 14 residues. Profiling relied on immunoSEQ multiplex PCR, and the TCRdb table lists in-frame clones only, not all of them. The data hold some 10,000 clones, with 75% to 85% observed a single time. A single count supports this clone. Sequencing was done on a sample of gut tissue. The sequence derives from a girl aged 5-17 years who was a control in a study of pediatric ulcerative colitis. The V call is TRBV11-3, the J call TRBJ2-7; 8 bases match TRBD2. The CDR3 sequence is CASSLSGLAYEQYF. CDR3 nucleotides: TGTGCCAGCAGCTTGTCGGGACTAGCCTACGAGCAGTACTTC.